These 16 T cell receptor beta chains originate from one sample sequenced in a study of molecular identifiers for immune sequencing clone quantification. TCRdb itself ran the PCR reads through MiXCR, one entry per CDR3 protein. The sample lists around 20,000 distinct CDR3 sequences; about 15% were seen once. Sequencing was performed on naive CD8+ T cells from blood, with Jurkat cell RNA spiked in. Subset indicated: FACS-sorted CD8+CD4-CCR7+CD45RA+ naive T cells. The source is a human donor in good health. Some libraries in this study had Jurkat cell RNA spiked in.

This clonotype occurred many times. The V gene is TRBV10-3, the J gene TRBJ1-5; no firm D call. Trimming left V 0 bases short and J 6 bases short, with 6 bases between. CDR1 and CDR2 from the germline V gene are ENHRY and SYGVKD. The CDR3 extends over 13 amino acids. The CDR3: CAISESLSQPQHF. The CDR3 coding sequence is TGTGCCATCAGTGAGTCGCTGAGTCAGCCCCAGCATTTT.

This clonotype was seen only a few times. This may come from a read error, since a much larger clone is one base off. The CDR3 sequence: CASSPRAGPYEQYF. The CDR3 DNA sequence: TGTGCCAGCAGCCCCCGGGCAGGGCCCTACGAGCAGTACTTC. V gene TRBV28 combines with J gene TRBJ2-7, with D perhaps TRBD1 (5 bases). There are 14 residues in the CDR3. In germline, CDR1 is MDHEN, CDR2 SYDVKM. Trimming stripped 6 bases from V and 2 bases from J, with 14 bases between. Together with reference TRBV28 and TRBJ2-7, the CDR3 gives the full variable domain: DVKVTQSSRYLVKRTGEKVFLECVQDMDHENMFWYRQDPGLGLRLIYFSYDVKMKEKGDIPEGYSVSREKKERFSLILESASTNQTSMYLCASSPRAGPYEQYFGPGTRLTVT.

This clonotype appeared many times. The chain recombines TRBV12-3 or TRBV12-4 with TRBJ2-5; 7 positions match TRBD1. This CDR3 comprises 12 residues. The V and J ends lost 8 bases and 5 bases, in that order; junction bases with no gene match: 5. The CDR3: CASRGQVETQYF. The CDR3 nucleotides read TGTGCCAGCCGAGGACAGGTCGAGACCCAGTACTTC.

This clonotype is classed as medium-sized. The chain employs TRBV19 and TRBJ1-1; perhaps TRBD1 as D (5 bases). This CDR3 contains 15 residues. The germline V and J ends were trimmed by 3 bases and 0 bases, with 11 bases remaining between them. Germline CDR1 LNHDA, CDR2 SQIVND (reference sequence). CDR3 in DNA: TGTGCCAGTAGTATTAGAGGGGAGATGAACACTGAAGCTTTCTTT. This encodes CASSIRGEMNTEAFF.

In this sample, this clonotype turned up many times. The chain couples TRBV3-1 to TRBJ2-1, with D unclear. Trimming removed 1 base from V and 10 bases from J, with 11 bases in between. Germline CDR1 is LGHDT and CDR2 is YNNKEL (reference sequence). This CDR3 has 13 residues. CDR3 sequence (DNA): TGTGCCAGCAGCCAAGGACCCGGTCAAGAGCAGTTCTTC. Amino acids: CASSQGPGQEQFF.

This clonotype has only a few counts. This chain connects TRBV7-6 to TRBJ1-5; D may be TRBD1 (5 bases). The CDR3 length is 15 residues. From germline, CDR1 is SGHVS and CDR2 FNYEAQ. Trimming pared 5 bases from V and 0 bases from J, leaving 11 bases between. Here the CDR3 reads CASSPGRDSNQPQHF. The DNA for the CDR3 is TGTGCCAGCAGCCCAGGGCGGGATAGCAATCAGCCCCAGCATTTT.

This clonotype has ten or more counts. The V call is TRBV2, the J call TRBJ1-3; D is unresolved. V was clipped by 2 bases and J by 0 bases, with 8 bases between them. The CDR3 totals 15 residues. The germline gives CDR1 SNHLY, CDR2 FYNNEI. The CDR3 nucleotides read TGTGCCAGCAGTGAATCAGCCACCTCTGGAAACACCATATATTTT. Its translation is CASSESATSGNTIYF.

This clonotype appeared many times. The rearrangement joins TRBV7-9 to TRBJ2-7; D is ambiguous. The CDR3 consists of 14 residues. Trimming pared 1 base from V and 3 bases from J, leaving 10 bases between. In germline, CDR1 is SEHNR, CDR2 FQNEAQ (reference sequence). The DNA for the CDR3 is TGTGCCAGCAGCTTAGAGGGCAGTATCTACGAGCAGTACTTC. Encoded protein: CASSLEGSIYEQYF. The complete variable domain, with remaining parts taken from reference TRBV7-9 and TRBJ2-7, reads DTGVSQNPRHKITKRGQNVTFRCDPISEHNRLYWYRQTLGQGPEFLTYFQNEAQLEKSRLLSDRFSAERPKGSFSTLEIQRTEQGDSAMYLCASSLEGSIYEQYFGPGTRLTVT.

This clonotype was found many times. V and J are TRBV4-3 and TRBJ2-1, with TRBD2 matching 9 bases. The trim removed 0 bases at V and 3 bases at J, leaving 6 bases unmatched. This CDR3 is 17 amino acids long. Germline CDR1 and CDR2: LGHNA and YSLEER. The CDR3 coding sequence is TGCGCCAGCAGCCAAGACCTAGCGGGGAAAATCTACAATGAGCAGTTCTTC. It encodes CASSQDLAGKIYNEQFF.

The chain employs TRBV5-1 and TRBJ2-3; D is perhaps TRBD2 (5 bases). From germline, CDR1 is SGHRS and CDR2 YFSETQ. The V end lost 0 bases, the J end lost 2 bases, and 16 bases lay between the germline ends. CDR3 length: 17 amino acids. CDR3 sequence: CASSLGLLGVPTDTQYF. In nucleotides, the CDR3 is TGCGCCAGCAGCTTGGGACTTTTGGGAGTCCCCACAGATACGCAGTATTTT.

The table lists this clonotype with a few counts. Just one base apart from a much larger clone, this may be a read error. The CDR3 DNA reads TGTGCCAGCAGCGATATGAACACTGAAGCTTCCTTT. Translation gives CASSDMNTEASF. V is TRBV7-9 and J is TRBJ1-1; no firm D call. The CDR3 sequence is 12 residues long. Germline-derived CDR1 and CDR2 are SEHNR and FQNEAQ (reference sequence).

The sample holds many counts of this clonotype. The chain is built from TRBV4-1 and TRBJ2-7, with D tentatively TRBD1 (6 bases). The CDR3 runs to 13 residues. The germline V gene encodes CDR1 MGHRA and CDR2 YSYEKL. V lost 5 bases and J 4 bases, leaving 12 bases between the germline ends. Written as DNA, the CDR3 is TGCGCCAGCAGCTTACAGGGTCGGTACGAGCAGTACTTC. This encodes CASSLQGRYEQYF.

This clonotype was counted ten times or more. The chain recombines TRBV5-4 with TRBJ1-1, with D possibly TRBD1 on 5 matching bases. The V end was cut by 4 bases, the J end by 4 bases, with 17 bases between. From germline, CDR1 is SGHNT and CDR2 YYREEE (reference sequence). This CDR3 comprises 15 residues. The CDR3 bases are TGTGCCAGCAGCGTGGGATTTATCGGGGGCACTGAAGCTTTCTTT. Its translation: CASSVGFIGGTEAFF.

This clonotype occurred many times. CDR3 coding DNA: TGTGCCAGCAGTTTCTCAGATACGCAGTATTTT. Protein product: CASSFSDTQYF. V usage is TRBV27 and J usage is TRBJ2-3; no firm D call. CDR1 and CDR2 (germline): MNHEY, SMNVEV (reference sequence). The CDR3 has 11 residues. V was pared by 3 bases and J by 4 bases, with 2 bases between.

Notes on this clonotype: This clone may be a read error of a much larger clone one base away. The chain joins TRBV5-6 to TRBJ1-2; no definite D call. The CDR3 is made up of 15 amino acids. Germline V gives CDR1 SGHDT, CDR2 YYEEEE. The V gene lost 4 bases and the J gene lost 4 bases, with 17 bases spanning the gap. CDR3 sequence reads: CASSPPGGNFYGYTF. CDR3 DNA: TGTGCCAGCAGCCCCCCGGGCGGCAACTTCTATGGCTACACCTTC.

The chain joins TRBV19 to TRBJ1-6, with 7 bases that match TRBD1. The CDR3 consists of 17 residues. CDR1 and CDR2 from the germline V gene are LNHDA and SQIVND (reference sequence). Losses at the gene ends were 5 bases for V and 4 bases for J; bases not matched to a gene: 11. The CDR3 DNA follows: TGTGCCAGTAGTTTCCGGGACAGCATACTGTATAATTCACCCCTCCACTTT. This translates into CASSFRDSILYNSPLHF. Using reference TRBV19 and TRBJ1-6 for the parts outside the CDR3, the full variable domain is DGGITQSPKYLFRKEGQNVTLSCEQNLNHDAMYWYRQDPGQGLRLIYYSQIVNDFQKGDIAEGYSVSREKKESFPLTVTSAQKNPTAFYLCASSFRDSILYNSPLHFGNGTRLTVT.